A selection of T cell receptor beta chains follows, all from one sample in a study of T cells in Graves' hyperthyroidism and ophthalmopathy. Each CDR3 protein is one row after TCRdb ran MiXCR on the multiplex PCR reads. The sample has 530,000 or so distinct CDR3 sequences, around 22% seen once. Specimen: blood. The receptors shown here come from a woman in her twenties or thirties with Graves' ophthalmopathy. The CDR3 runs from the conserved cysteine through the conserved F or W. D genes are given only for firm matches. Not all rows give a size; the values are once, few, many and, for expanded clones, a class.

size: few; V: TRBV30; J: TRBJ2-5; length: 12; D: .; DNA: TGTGCCTGGAGTTTTAGCGTGGAGACCCAGTACTTC; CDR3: CAWSFSVETQYF
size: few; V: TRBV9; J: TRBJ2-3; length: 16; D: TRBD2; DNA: TGTGCCAGCAGCTTGAGTAGCGGGGACCGCACAGATACGCAGTATTTT; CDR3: CASSLSSGDRTDTQYF
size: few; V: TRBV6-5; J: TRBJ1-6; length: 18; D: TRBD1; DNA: TGTGCCAGCAGTTACTCTAGCTTCGGGGACAGGTCAAAGTCACCCCTCCACTTT; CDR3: CASSYSSFGDRSKSPLHF
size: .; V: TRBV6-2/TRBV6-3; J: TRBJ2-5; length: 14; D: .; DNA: TGTGCCAGCGGGGGACTCCCGGAGGGTGAGACCCAGTACTTC; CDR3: CASGGLPEGETQYF
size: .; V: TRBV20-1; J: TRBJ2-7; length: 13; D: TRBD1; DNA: TGCAGTGCTAGATGGACAGGGTTTCACGAGCAGTACTTC; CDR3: CSARWTGFHEQYF
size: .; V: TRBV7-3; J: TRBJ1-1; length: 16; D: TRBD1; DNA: TGTGCCAGCAGCTTCGGGACAGGGAGAGTTTACACTGAAGCTTTCTTT; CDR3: CASSFGTGRVYTEAFF
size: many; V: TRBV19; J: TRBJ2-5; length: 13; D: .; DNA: TGTGCCAGTAGTGTAGGGTATCGAGAGACCCAGTACTTC; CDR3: CASSVGYRETQYF
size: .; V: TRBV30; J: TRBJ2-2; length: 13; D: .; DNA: TGTGCCTGGACCCGGGGATACACCGGGGAGCTGTTTTTT; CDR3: CAWTRGYTGELFF
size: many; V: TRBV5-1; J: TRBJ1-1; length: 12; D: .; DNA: TGCGCCAGCAGGAACATGAACACTGAAGCTTTCTTT; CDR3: CASRNMNTEAFF
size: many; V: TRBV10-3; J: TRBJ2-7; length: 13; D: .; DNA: TGTGCCATCAGTGAGAATGACAACCCCGAGCAGTACTTC; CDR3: CAISENDNPEQYF
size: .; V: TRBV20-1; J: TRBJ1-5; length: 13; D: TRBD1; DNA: TGCAGTGCTAAGGGACAGGGAAATCAGCCCCAGCATTTT; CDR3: CSAKGQGNQPQHF
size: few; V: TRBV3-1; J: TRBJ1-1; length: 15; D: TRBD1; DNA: TGTGCCAGCAGCCCTCGACAGGGGGGGAGAACTGAAGCTTTCTTT; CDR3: CASSPRQGGRTEAFF
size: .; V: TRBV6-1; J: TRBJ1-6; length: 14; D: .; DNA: TGTGCCAGCAGTGAAGCGGGGTATAATTCACCCCTCCACTTT; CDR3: CASSEAGYNSPLHF
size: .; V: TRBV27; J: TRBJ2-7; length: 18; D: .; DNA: TGTGCCAGCAGTTTAAAGGCCTCAACTCTTAGCATCAAGGGCGAGCAGTACTTC; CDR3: CASSLKASTLSIKGEQYF
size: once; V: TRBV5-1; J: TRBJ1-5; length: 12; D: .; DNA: TGCGCTCCGTTCGGTAGCAATCAGCCCCAGCATTTT; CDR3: CAPFGSNQPQHF
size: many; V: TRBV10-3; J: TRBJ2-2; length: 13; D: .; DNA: TGTGCCATCACCCCAGGGGATGGCGGGGAGCTGTTTTTT; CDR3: CAITPGDGGELFF
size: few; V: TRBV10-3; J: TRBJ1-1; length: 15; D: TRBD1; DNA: TGTGCCATCAGTGATAGGACAGGGATGAACACTGAAGCTTTCTTT; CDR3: CAISDRTGMNTEAFF
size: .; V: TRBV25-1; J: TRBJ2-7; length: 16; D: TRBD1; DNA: TGTGCCAGCACCCAAGGGGTCGGGACAGGGCCCCACGAGCAGTACTTC; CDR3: CASTQGVGTGPHEQYF
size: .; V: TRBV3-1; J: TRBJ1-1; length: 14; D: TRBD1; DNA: TGTGCCAGCAGCCAATTACAGGGGAGTGGTGAAGCTTTCTTT; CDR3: CASSQLQGSGEAFF
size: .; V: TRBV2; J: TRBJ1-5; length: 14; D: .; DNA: TGTGCCAGCAGTGATGCAGGGTTAAATCAGCCCCAGCATTTT; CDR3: CASSDAGLNQPQHF
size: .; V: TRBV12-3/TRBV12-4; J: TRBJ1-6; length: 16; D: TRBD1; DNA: TGTGCCAGCTGTAGAGGGGACAGGAGGTATAATTCACCCCTCCACTTT; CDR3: CASCRGDRRYNSPLHF
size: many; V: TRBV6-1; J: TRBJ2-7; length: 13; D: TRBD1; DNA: TGTGCCAGCAGGGCCGGGACAGACTACGAGCAGTACTTC; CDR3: CASRAGTDYEQYF
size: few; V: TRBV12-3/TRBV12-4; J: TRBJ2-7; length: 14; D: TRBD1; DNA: TGTGCCAGCAGTTTGGGGGACAGGTCGGTAAAGCAGTACTTC; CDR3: CASSLGDRSVKQYF
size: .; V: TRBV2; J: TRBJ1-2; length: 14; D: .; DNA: TGTGCCAGCAGACGGTATGGGGATCTCTATGGCTACACCTTC; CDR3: CASRRYGDLYGYTF
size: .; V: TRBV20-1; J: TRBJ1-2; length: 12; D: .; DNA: TGCAGTGCCCTTGGGCAGGGTGGCGGCTACACCTTC; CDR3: CSALGQGGGYTF
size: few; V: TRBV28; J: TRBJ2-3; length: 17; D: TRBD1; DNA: TGTGCCAGCAGTCCAATTCCGGACAGGGGAAGAGGAGATACGCAGTATTTT; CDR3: CASSPIPDRGRGDTQYF
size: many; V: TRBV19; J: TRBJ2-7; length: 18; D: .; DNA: TGTGCCAGTAGTATAGAGGTTGCGGACGGGACATCGATCTACGAGCAGTACTTC; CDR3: CASSIEVADGTSIYEQYF
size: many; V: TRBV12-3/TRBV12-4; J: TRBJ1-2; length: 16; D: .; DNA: TGTGCCAGCAGCCGAAACCCGAGGGCCATCGTCTATGGCTACACCTTC; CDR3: CASSRNPRAIVYGYTF
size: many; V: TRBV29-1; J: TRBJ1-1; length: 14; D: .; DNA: TGCAGCGTTGCCCTACAGGCGGCAGGCACTGAAGCTTTCTTT; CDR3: CSVALQAAGTEAFF
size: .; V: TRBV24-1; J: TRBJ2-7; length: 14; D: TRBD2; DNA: TGTGCCACCAGTGATTCCGGCGGGAGTCAAGAGCAGTACTTC; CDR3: CATSDSGGSQEQYF
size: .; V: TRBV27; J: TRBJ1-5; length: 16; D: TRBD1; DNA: TGTGCCAGCAGTTCAAAAAAGGGGGCCGCTGATCAGCCCCAGCATTTT; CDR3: CASSSKKGAADQPQHF
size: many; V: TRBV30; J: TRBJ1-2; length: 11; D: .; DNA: TGTGCCGCAAACCGGGACGGTGGCTACACCTTC; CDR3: CAANRDGGYTF
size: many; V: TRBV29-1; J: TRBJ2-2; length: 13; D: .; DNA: TGCGTTGTGCGGCAGGGGAACACCGGGGAGCTGTTTTTT; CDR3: CVVRQGNTGELFF
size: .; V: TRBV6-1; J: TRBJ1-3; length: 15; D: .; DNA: TGTGCCAGCAGTGATCTCCCGTTCTCTGGAAACACCATATATTTT; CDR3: CASSDLPFSGNTIYF
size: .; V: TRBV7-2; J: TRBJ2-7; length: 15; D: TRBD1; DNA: TGTGCCAGCAGCCAACAGGGGGAGAGGGGTTACGAGCAGTACTTC; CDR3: CASSQQGERGYEQYF
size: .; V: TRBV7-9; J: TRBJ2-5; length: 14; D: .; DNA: TGTGCCAGCAGACCAATGACTAGTTCGCGGACCCAGTACTTC; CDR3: CASRPMTSSRTQYF
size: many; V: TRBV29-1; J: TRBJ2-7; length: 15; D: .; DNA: TGCAGCGTTGAGGGTAAGGACGGGAGCTCCTACGAGCAGTACTTC; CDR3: CSVEGKDGSSYEQYF
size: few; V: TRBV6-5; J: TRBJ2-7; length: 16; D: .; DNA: TGTGCCAGCAGTTACTTCCGGGACGGATCCCCCTACGAGCAGTACTTC; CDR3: CASSYFRDGSPYEQYF
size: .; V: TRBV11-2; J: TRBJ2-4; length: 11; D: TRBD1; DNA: TGTGCCAGCACCACCCAGGGGGTTCAGTACTTC; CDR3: CASTTQGVQYF
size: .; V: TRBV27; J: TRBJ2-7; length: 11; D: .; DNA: TGTGCCGTAGGCAACACCTACGAGCAGTACTTC; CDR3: CAVGNTYEQYF
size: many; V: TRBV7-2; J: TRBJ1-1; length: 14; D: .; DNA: TGTGCCAGCAGCTTCGAACGCGGGCACACTGAAGCTTTCTTT; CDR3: CASSFERGHTEAFF
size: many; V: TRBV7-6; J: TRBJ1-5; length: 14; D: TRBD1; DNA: TGTGCCAGCAGCCCCAGACAGGGCGGTCAGCCCCAGCATTTT; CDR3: CASSPRQGGQPQHF